This T cell receptor (beta chain) was identified during a study of CD8 T cells in ankylosing spondylitis. Whole-study results and caveats: The authors reported significant enrichment of disease-linked clones in matched ankylosing spondylitis synovial fluid. Roughly eight highly homologous variants made up a TCR beta motif that seemed to typify ankylosing spondylitis blood. There were earlier reports of some motif variants in reactive arthritis synovial fluid and blood.

This CDR3 spans 15 amino acids. Germline CDR1 and CDR2: SGHTA and FQGNSA. The V gene lost 3 bases and the J gene lost 3 bases, with 11 bases spanning the gap. Quantitative molecular-barcoded 5'-RACE generated the TCR beta libraries. TCRdb processed the 5' RACE reads anew with MiXCR; each CDR3 protein has one entry. The table includes roughly 670,000 distinct CDR3 sequences, 15% to 20% detected once. Details on this clonotype: Its antigen is still unknown.

This TCR was recovered from a male donor with ankylosing spondylitis. The rearrangement links TRBV7-2 to TRBJ2-2, with D possibly being TRBD2 (5 bases). Sequencing was performed on blood, either unsorted or a sorted T cell fraction (not recorded which). Here the CDR3 reads CASSLASLYTGELFF. The CDR3 DNA is TGTGCCAGCAGCTTGGCTAGCCTTTACACCGGGGAGCTGTTTTTT.